This T cell receptor beta chain was sequenced in a study of cytomegalovirus exposure and HLA in healthy donors. Study information: The roughly 130 validation repertoires, a later analysis reported, used the same platform as the roughly 650 repertoires from the first cohort.

Repertoires were generated with immunoSEQ multiplex PCR, while TCRdb's copy carries only in-frame clones and drops some. The sample yields some 140,000 clones, approximately 82% seen once. Overall study findings and caveats: TCR beta chains numbering some 150 were designated cytomegalovirus-associated. Reports indicated that the classifier achieved high specificity and sensitivity in diagnosing cytomegalovirus status. Despite most TCR sequences being rare, some public TCRs occurred in many donors.

As to this clone: Its antigen is currently unknown.

V was pared by 4 bases and J by 0 bases, with 2 bases of the junction left unmatched. Per germline, CDR1 SGHNT and CDR2 YYREEE (reference sequence). CDR3 length equals 16 residues. This sequence joins TRBV5-4 and TRBJ2-1, with 12 bases lining up with TRBD2. Sequencing input: PBMCs. This receptor was identified in a young man in good health and CMV-seropositive. CDR3 sequence: CASSRLAGVSYNEQFF. CDR3 sequence (DNA): TGTGCCAGCAGCCGACTAGCGGGAGTCTCCTACAATGAGCAGTTCTTC.